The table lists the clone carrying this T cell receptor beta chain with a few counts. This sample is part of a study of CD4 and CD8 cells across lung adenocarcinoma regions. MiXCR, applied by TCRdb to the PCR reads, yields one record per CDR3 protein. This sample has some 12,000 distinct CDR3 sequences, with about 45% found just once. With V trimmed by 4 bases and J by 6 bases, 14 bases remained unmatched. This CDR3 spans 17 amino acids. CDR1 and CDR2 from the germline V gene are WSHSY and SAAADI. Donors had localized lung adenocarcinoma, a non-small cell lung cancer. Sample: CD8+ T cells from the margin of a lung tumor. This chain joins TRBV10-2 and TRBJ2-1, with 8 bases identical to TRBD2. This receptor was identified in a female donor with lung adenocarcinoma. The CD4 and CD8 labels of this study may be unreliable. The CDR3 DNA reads TGCGCCAGCAGTGCCGGGGGAGGGGGACTAGGGGGCAATGAGCAGTTCTTC. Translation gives CASSAGGGGLGGNEQFF.